This T cell receptor beta chain was sequenced for a study of cytomegalovirus exposure and HLA in healthy donors. Germline V lookup: CDR1 SGHAT, CDR2 FQNNGV. This CDR3 region has 14 residues. Trimming took 0 bases from V and 2 from J, leaving 8 bases between them. The PCR made use of 60 Vbeta and 13 Jbeta primers. Profiled with immunoSEQ multiplex PCR; TCRdb holds only in-frame clones, not every one. The table has about 180,000 clones, around 80% seen once. Sequenced sample: PBMCs. The chain links TRBV11-2 to TRBJ2-7; tentatively, D is TRBD1 (6 bases). This sequence was found in a girl aged 10 to 17 in good health and CMV-seropositive. The CDR3 DNA is TGTGCCAGCAGCTTAGACAGGGGACCCTACGAGCAGTACTTC. It encodes CASSLDRGPYEQYF.